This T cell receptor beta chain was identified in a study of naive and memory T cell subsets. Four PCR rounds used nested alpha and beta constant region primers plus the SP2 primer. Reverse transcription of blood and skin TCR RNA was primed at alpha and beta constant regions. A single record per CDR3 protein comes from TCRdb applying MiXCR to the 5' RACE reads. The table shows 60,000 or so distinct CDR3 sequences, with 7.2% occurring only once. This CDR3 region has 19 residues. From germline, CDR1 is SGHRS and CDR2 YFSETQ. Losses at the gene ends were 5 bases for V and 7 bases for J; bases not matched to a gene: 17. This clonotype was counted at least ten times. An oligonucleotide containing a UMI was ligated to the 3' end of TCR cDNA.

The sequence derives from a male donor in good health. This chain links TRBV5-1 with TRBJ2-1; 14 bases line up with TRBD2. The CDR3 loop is CASSPPPGTSGSFQNEQFF. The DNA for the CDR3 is TGCGCCAGCAGTCCTCCCCCAGGGACTAGCGGGAGTTTCCAGAATGAGCAGTTCTTC.